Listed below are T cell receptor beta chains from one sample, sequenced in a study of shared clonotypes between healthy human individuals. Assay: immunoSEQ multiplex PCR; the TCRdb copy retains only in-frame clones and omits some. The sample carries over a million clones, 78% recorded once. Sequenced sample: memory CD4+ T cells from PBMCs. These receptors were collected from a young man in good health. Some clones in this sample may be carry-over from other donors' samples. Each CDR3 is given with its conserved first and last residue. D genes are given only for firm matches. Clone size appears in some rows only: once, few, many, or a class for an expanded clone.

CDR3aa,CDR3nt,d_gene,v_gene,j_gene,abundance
CASSFVETQYF,TGTGCCAGCAGCTTTGTGGAGACCCAGTACTTC,.,TRBV12-1,TRBJ2-5,few
CASSSQGGSYEQYF,TGTGCCAGCAGTTCGCAGGGCGGCTCCTACGAGCAGTACTTC,.,TRBV6-6,TRBJ2-7,.
CASSFRTGNSGNTIYF,TGCGCCAGCAGCTTTCGGACAGGGAACTCTGGAAACACCATATATTTT,TRBD1,TRBV5-1,TRBJ1-3,.
CASSLVLEETQYF,TGTGCCAGCAGCCTAGTCTTAGAGGAGACCCAGTACTTC,.,TRBV28,TRBJ2-5,.
CASSQDHGSLDEQYF,TGTGCCAGCAGCCAAGATCACGGGTCGCTGGACGAGCAGTACTTC,.,TRBV4-2,TRBJ2-7,few
CASRRLARSNQPQHF,TGTGCCAGCAGAAGACTGGCGCGGAGCAATCAGCCCCAGCATTTT,.,TRBV27,TRBJ1-5,.
CASPRGQDTEAFF,TGTGCCAGCCCCAGGGGGCAAGACACTGAAGCTTTCTTT,TRBD1,TRBV18,TRBJ1-1,.
CASSLQGRETQYF,TGTGCCAGCAGCTTACAGGGCCGCGAGACCCAGTACTTC,.,TRBV13,TRBJ2-5,.
CASSPEGPRSYTF,TGTGCCAGCAGTCCTGAGGGGCCGCGGAGCTACACCTTC,.,TRBV28,TRBJ1-2,.
CASSGRDQNNYGYTF,TGTGCCAGCAGCGGTCGGGATCAAAACAACTATGGCTACACCTTC,.,TRBV9,TRBJ1-2,few
CASSFPENTGELFF,TGCGCCAGCAGCTTTCCAGAGAACACCGGGGAGCTGTTTTTT,.,TRBV5-1,TRBJ2-2,.
CASSHRKKAGAPLGEQYF,TGTGCCAGCAGCCACCGGAAAAAAGCGGGAGCCCCCCTGGGCGAGCAGTACTTC,TRBD2,TRBV14,TRBJ2-7,.
CASKGGPTREKLFF,TGTGCCAGTAAAGGGGGGCCGACGAGAGAAAAACTGTTTTTT,.,TRBV6-5,TRBJ1-4,.
CASSLMRGAMHEAFF,TGTGCCAGCAGCTTAATGAGGGGGGCGATGCATGAAGCTTTCTTT,.,TRBV7-3,TRBJ1-1,few
CASSARTSGGMETQYF,TGTGCCAGCAGCGCTCGGACTAGCGGAGGTATGGAGACCCAGTACTTC,TRBD2,TRBV9,TRBJ2-5,.
CASSTIDRAGYTF,TGTGCCAGTAGTACCATTGACAGGGCCGGCTACACCTTC,TRBD1,TRBV19,TRBJ1-2,.
CASSVGLVGNTIYF,TGTGCCAGCAGCGTAGGTCTGGTTGGAAACACCATATATTTT,.,TRBV9,TRBJ1-3,.
CASRLGAGYSNQPQHF,TGTGCCAGCAGGCTCGGCGCCGGGTATAGCAATCAGCCCCAGCATTTT,.,TRBV28,TRBJ1-5,.
CASSQGLAGVETQYF,TGTGCCAGCAGCCAGGGACTAGCGGGAGTAGAGACCCAGTACTTC,TRBD2,TRBV28,TRBJ2-5,once
CASSPGQDTEAFF,TGTGCCAGCTCACCGGGTCAGGACACTGAAGCTTTCTTT,.,TRBV18,TRBJ1-1,.